The rows below give T cell receptor beta chains drawn from one sample of a study of cytomegalovirus exposure and HLA in healthy donors. Profiling relied on immunoSEQ multiplex PCR, and the TCRdb table lists in-frame clones only, not all of them. The sample lists roughly 180,000 clones; more than 65% were seen once. The material sequenced was PBMCs. The receptors here all came from a woman aged 25-40 years in good health and CMV-seropositive. Each CDR3 is given with its conserved first and last residue. The order of the fields is clone size, J gene, V gene, D gene, CDR3 protein, CDR3 DNA. The D gene is left open where the match is weak. The size of a clone is reported for some rows only, either as once, few or many, or as a class for expanded clones.

abundance: NA; j_gene: TRBJ2-1; v_gene: TRBV7-6; d_gene: NA; CDR3aa: CASSPLTDYNEQFF; CDR3nt: TGTGCCAGCAGCCCCCTGACAGACTACAATGAGCAGTTCTTC
abundance: once; j_gene: TRBJ2-1; v_gene: TRBV5-1; d_gene: NA; CDR3aa: CASSYQGNNYNEQFF; CDR3nt: TGCGCCAGCAGCTACCAGGGAAATAACTACAATGAGCAGTTCTTC
abundance: few; j_gene: TRBJ2-2; v_gene: TRBV9; d_gene: NA; CDR3aa: CASTLHPGGNTGELFF; CDR3nt: TGTGCCAGCACACTACATCCCGGGGGGAACACCGGGGAGCTGTTTTTT
abundance: NA; j_gene: TRBJ2-1; v_gene: TRBV6-1; d_gene: NA; CDR3aa: CASSRVWDEQFF; CDR3nt: TGTGCCAGCAGCAGGGTGTGGGATGAGCAGTTCTTC
abundance: NA; j_gene: TRBJ2-2; v_gene: TRBV4-1; d_gene: TRBD1; CDR3aa: CASSQTGAPNTGELFF; CDR3nt: TGCGCCAGCAGCCAAACAGGGGCCCCGAACACCGGGGAGCTGTTTTTT
abundance: NA; j_gene: TRBJ2-3; v_gene: TRBV11-2; d_gene: NA; CDR3aa: CASSLLPRTGGTQYF; CDR3nt: TGTGCCAGCAGCCTACTCCCACGTACTGGTGGTACGCAGTATTTT
abundance: NA; j_gene: TRBJ2-3; v_gene: TRBV7-3; d_gene: NA; CDR3aa: CASSLRPPRDTQYF; CDR3nt: TGTGCCAGCAGCTTGAGACCGCCTAGGGATACGCAGTATTTT
abundance: NA; j_gene: TRBJ2-7; v_gene: TRBV6-5; d_gene: TRBD2; CDR3aa: CASGREWSYEQYF; CDR3nt: TGTGCCAGCGGGAGGGAGTGGTCCTACGAGCAGTACTTC
abundance: NA; j_gene: TRBJ2-7; v_gene: TRBV11-2; d_gene: TRBD2; CDR3aa: CASSSYPSGGSYEQYF; CDR3nt: TGTGCCAGCAGCTCCTATCCTAGCGGGGGTTCCTACGAGCAGTACTTC
abundance: NA; j_gene: TRBJ2-3; v_gene: TRBV27; d_gene: NA; CDR3aa: CASSLTGTDTQYF; CDR3nt: TGTGCCAGCAGTTTGACAGGCACAGATACGCAGTATTTT
abundance: NA; j_gene: TRBJ2-6; v_gene: TRBV28; d_gene: NA; CDR3aa: CASSFHARVSRSGANVLTF; CDR3nt: TGTGCCAGCAGTTTTCATGCCAGGGTTTCCCGGTCTGGGGCCAACGTCCTGACTTTC
abundance: NA; j_gene: TRBJ1-3; v_gene: TRBV7-8; d_gene: NA; CDR3aa: CASSLAATGSGNTIYF; CDR3nt: TGTGCCAGCAGCTTAGCCGCGACGGGTTCCGGAAACACCATATATTTT
abundance: NA; j_gene: TRBJ2-4; v_gene: TRBV28; d_gene: TRBD2; CDR3aa: CASSVLGGGVQNIQYF; CDR3nt: TGTGCCAGCAGCGTCTTGGGGGGGGGAGTACAGAACATTCAGTACTTC
abundance: NA; j_gene: TRBJ2-1; v_gene: TRBV27; d_gene: TRBD1; CDR3aa: CASSISHRGQQFF; CDR3nt: TGTGCCAGCAGTATCTCCCACAGGGGACAGCAGTTCTTC
abundance: NA; j_gene: TRBJ2-7; v_gene: TRBV7-9; d_gene: TRBD1; CDR3aa: CASSRGTGIFYEQYF; CDR3nt: TGTGCCAGCAGCCGTGGGACAGGGATTTTCTACGAGCAGTACTTC
abundance: NA; j_gene: TRBJ2-5; v_gene: TRBV9; d_gene: TRBD2; CDR3aa: CASSSGTSRLLETQYF; CDR3nt: TGTGCCAGCAGCTCTGGGACTAGCCGACTGTTGGAGACCCAGTACTTC